The clone carrying this TCR beta chain was recorded at least ten times. Using its own MiXCR run on the 5' RACE reads, TCRdb lists one record per CDR3 protein. The data show about 36,000 distinct CDR3 sequences, with 6.5% to 9.5% seen just once and about 9.2% held by the top ten. The CDR3 runs 16 residues. The sample is drawn from a study of spatial heterogeneity in lung cancer. Documented time point: blood at routine non-recurrence follow-up after resection. This TCR was recovered from a male donor with early-stage non-small cell lung cancer. The sequencing used PBMCs, collected at follow-up. The rearrangement joins TRBV21-1 to TRBJ1-1. TRBV21-1 has pseudogene status. CDR3 sequence (DNA): TGTGCCAGCAGCAACGCTCCCCCCCGACCGAACACTGAAGCTTTCTTT. It is translated as CASSNAPPRPNTEAFF.